This TCR beta chain is from a study of neurological immune-mediated disorders. MiXCR, applied by TCRdb to the 5' RACE reads, yields one record per CDR3 protein. Counted here are roughly 49,000 distinct CDR3 sequences, 9.5% to 15% occurring once; the ten biggest clones make up roughly 10%. The sample holds many counts of this clonotype. Stated time point: longitudinal time-point 3. The unsorted libraries originated from 2 million PBMCs that had been stored at -80 C. V was cut by 5 bases and J by 5 bases, with 13 bases left in between. Germline V gene lookup returns CDR1 MDHEN and CDR2 SYDVKM. The CDR3 covers 13 residues.

The sequence was obtained from a male donor with HTLV-1-associated myelopathy (HAM/TSP). The specimen sequenced was PBMCs. This chain connects TRBV28 to TRBJ2-7, with D maybe TRBD1 (5 bases). In DNA, the CDR3 is TGTGCCAGCAGTAGGGGCAGGGAAAACGAGCAGTACTTC. Encoded protein: CASSRGRENEQYF. The full variable domain, in which reference TRBV28 and TRBJ2-7 provide the parts outside the CDR3, is DVKVTQSSRYLVKRTGEKVFLECVQDMDHENMFWYRQDPGLGLRLIYFSYDVKMKEKGDIPEGYSVSREKKERFSLILESASTNQTSMYLCASSRGRENEQYFGPGTRLTVT.